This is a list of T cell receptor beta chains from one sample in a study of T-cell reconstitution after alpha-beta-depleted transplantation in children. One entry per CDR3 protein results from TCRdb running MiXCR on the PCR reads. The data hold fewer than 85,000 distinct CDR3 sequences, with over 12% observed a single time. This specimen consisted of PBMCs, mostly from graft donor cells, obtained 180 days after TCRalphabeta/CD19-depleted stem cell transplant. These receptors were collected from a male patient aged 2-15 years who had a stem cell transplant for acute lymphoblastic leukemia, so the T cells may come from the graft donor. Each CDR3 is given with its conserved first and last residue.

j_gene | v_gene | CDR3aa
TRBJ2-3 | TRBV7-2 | CASSLTGIVADTQYF
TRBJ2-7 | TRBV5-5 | CASSRLGEYEQYF
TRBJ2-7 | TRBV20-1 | CSARYGSLSYEQYF
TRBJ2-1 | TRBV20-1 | CSARVRDLGYNEQFF
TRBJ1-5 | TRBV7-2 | CASTLRRGQDQPQHF
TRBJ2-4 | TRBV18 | CASSPPSKNIQYF
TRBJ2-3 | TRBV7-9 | CASSLKGSYTDTQYF
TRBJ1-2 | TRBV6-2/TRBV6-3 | CASRKDRAYGYTF
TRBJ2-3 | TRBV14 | CASSQVELAQYF
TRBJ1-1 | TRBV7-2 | CASGRIMNTEAFF